The entry below describes one TCR beta chain. Its antigen remains unknown. The sample is drawn from a study of T-cell memory formation after mild COVID-19. Overall study: Across donors, TCR clusters were largely donor specific.

Findings and limits, study-wide: Pre-infection memory already had some responding clones, implying cross-reactive memory joined. CD4+ contracting clones were mainly CM and EM; CD8+ ones, EMRA.

CDR3 length equals 13 residues. Looked up from germline, CDR1 is SEHNR and CDR2 is FQNEAQ (reference sequence). V dropped 2 bases and J dropped 3 bases, with 7 bases sitting between them. Using constant-segment primers, 5'RACE produced TCR alpha and TCR beta cDNA libraries carrying sample barcodes and UMIs. TCRdb analysed the 5' RACE reads with MiXCR anew, one entry per CDR3 protein. The repertoire includes around 300,000 distinct CDR3 sequences, approximately 19% of them detected once, and roughly 21% sits in the top ten. The clonotype was recovered from a man between 18 and 29 years old who had mild COVID-19 (a few samples of this study predate the infection). Cell type and time point are not known. The chain uses TRBV7-9 and TRBJ1-2; D is unclear. Sequenced sample: PBMCs or a T cell subset sorted from them (not recorded which). In nucleotides, the CDR3 is TGTGCCAGCAGCTTATACGGGGACTATGGCTACACCTTC. This sequence encodes CASSLYGDYGYTF.